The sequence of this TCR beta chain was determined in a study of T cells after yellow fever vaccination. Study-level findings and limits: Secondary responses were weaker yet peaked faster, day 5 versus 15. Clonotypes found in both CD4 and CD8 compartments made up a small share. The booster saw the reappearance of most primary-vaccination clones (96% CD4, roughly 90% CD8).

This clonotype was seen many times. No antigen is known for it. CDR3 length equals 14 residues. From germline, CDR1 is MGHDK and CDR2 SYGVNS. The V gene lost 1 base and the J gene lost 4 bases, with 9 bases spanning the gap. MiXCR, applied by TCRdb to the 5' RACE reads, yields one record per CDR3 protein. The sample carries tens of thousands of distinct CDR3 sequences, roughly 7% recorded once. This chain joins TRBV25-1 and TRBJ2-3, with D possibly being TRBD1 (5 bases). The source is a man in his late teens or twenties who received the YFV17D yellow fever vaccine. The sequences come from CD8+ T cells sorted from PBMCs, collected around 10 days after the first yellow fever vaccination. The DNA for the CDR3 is TGTGCCAGCAGTGAATGGGTAGGGGCAGATACGCAGTATTTT. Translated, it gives CASSEWVGADTQYF.